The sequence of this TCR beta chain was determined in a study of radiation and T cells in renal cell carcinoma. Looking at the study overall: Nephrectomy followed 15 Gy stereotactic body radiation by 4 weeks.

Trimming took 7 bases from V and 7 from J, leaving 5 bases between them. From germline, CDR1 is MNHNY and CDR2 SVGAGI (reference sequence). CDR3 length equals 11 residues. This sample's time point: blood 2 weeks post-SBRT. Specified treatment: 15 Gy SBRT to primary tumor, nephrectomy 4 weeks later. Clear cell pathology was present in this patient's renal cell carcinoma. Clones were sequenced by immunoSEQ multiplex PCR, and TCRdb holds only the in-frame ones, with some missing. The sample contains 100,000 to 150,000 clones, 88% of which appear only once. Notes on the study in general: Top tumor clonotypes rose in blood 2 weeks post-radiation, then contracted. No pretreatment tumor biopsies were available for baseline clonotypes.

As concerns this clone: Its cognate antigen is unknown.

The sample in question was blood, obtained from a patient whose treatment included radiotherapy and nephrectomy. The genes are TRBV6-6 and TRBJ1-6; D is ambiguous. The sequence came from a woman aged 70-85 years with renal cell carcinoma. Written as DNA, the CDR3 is TGTGCCAGCAATCGGAATTCACCCCTCCACTTT. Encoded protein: CASNRNSPLHF.